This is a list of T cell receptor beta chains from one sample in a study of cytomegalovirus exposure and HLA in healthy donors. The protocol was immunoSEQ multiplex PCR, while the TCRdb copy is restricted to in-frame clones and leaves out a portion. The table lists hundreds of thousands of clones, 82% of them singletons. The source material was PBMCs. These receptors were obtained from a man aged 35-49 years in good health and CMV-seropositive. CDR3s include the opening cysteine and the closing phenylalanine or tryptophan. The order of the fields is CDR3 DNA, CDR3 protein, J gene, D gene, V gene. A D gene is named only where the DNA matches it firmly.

DNA: TGTGCCAGCAGTTCCCCCCCGGAACAGGGCGGCTATGGCTACACCTTC
CDR3: CASSSPPEQGGYGYTF
J: TRBJ1-2
D: NA
V: TRBV6-5

DNA: TGTGCCAGCTCAAGTGGCGGCTCCTACGAGCAGTACTTC
CDR3: CASSSGGSYEQYF
J: TRBJ2-7
D: NA
V: TRBV18

DNA: TGTGCCACCAGCCGAAAAGGAGGCGGGATCACAGATACGCAGTATTTT
CDR3: CATSRKGGGITDTQYF
J: TRBJ2-3
D: NA
V: TRBV15

DNA: TGCGCCAGCAGCTCCTCCCCCGGGGATCCCTACGAGCAGTACTTC
CDR3: CASSSSPGDPYEQYF
J: TRBJ2-7
D: NA
V: TRBV5-1

DNA: TGCGCCAGCAGCCAAGACGGCAGGGGCGCCGCAACTAATGAAAAACTGTTTTTT
CDR3: CASSQDGRGAATNEKLFF
J: TRBJ1-4
D: NA
V: TRBV4-1

DNA: TGTGCCAGCAGTCTAGGATCTAGCGGGAGCAATGAGCAGTTCTTC
CDR3: CASSLGSSGSNEQFF
J: TRBJ2-1
D: TRBD2
V: TRBV6-1

DNA: TGTGCCAGCAGTTACTCTAGCCGCCGGAACACTGAAGCTTTCTTT
CDR3: CASSYSSRRNTEAFF
J: TRBJ1-1
D: NA
V: TRBV6-5

DNA: TGTGCCAGCACCCCTAGCGGGAGAGGCGACGAGCAGTACTTC
CDR3: CASTPSGRGDEQYF
J: TRBJ2-7
D: TRBD2
V: TRBV27

DNA: TGTGCCAGCAGTGAAAGTCGGGCTAGCGGCCAGCAAGAGACCCAGTACTTC
CDR3: CASSESRASGQQETQYF
J: TRBJ2-5
D: TRBD2
V: TRBV2

DNA: TGTGCCAGCAGCTCACTAGCGGGCTACGAGCAGTACTTC
CDR3: CASSSLAGYEQYF
J: TRBJ2-7
D: TRBD2
V: TRBV14

DNA: TGCGCCAGCAGTCAATCGAGATATCAGGGCCAAGGGGGCTACACCTTC
CDR3: CASSQSRYQGQGGYTF
J: TRBJ1-2
D: NA
V: TRBV23-1

DNA: TGTGCCAGTAATGCACAGGGGATTGGAAACACCATATATTTT
CDR3: CASNAQGIGNTIYF
J: TRBJ1-3
D: TRBD1
V: TRBV19

DNA: TGTGCCAGCGTGGGACAGGGGAGTACGAACACTGAAGCTTTCTTT
CDR3: CASVGQGSTNTEAFF
J: TRBJ1-1
D: TRBD1
V: TRBV2

DNA: TGTGCAAGTCGCCCTTGCCGGGGTGATCAGCCCCAGCATTTT
CDR3: CASRPCRGDQPQHF
J: TRBJ1-5
D: NA
V: TRBV12-2

DNA: TGTGCCAGCAGTGATTGGGCTCAAGAGACCCAGTACTTC
CDR3: CASSDWAQETQYF
J: TRBJ2-5
D: NA
V: TRBV25-1

DNA: TGCAGCGTAGCCTTCCACCAAGAGACCCAGTACTTC
CDR3: CSVAFHQETQYF
J: TRBJ2-5
D: NA
V: TRBV29-1

DNA: TGTGCCAGCAGTGACTCGCGGAGCACAGATACGCAGTATTTT
CDR3: CASSDSRSTDTQYF
J: TRBJ2-3
D: NA
V: TRBV2